Listed below are T cell receptor beta chains from one sample, sequenced in a study of cytomegalovirus exposure and HLA in healthy donors. Produced via immunoSEQ multiplex PCR; TCRdb's table is partial and in-frame only. In the table there are roughly 110,000 clones, 65% to 75% of which are singletons. Sequencing input: PBMCs. These receptors were collected from a female donor in good health and CMV-seronegative. The CDR3 runs from the conserved cysteine through the conserved F or W. Each record gives: J gene, clone size, V gene, CDR3 protein. Only some rows state a clone size, as once, few, many or a class for expanded clones.

J: TRBJ2-5; size: NA; V: TRBV5-1; CDR3: CASSLGGHQETQYF
J: TRBJ2-5; size: NA; V: TRBV29-1; CDR3: CSVELGGETQYF
J: TRBJ1-1; size: NA; V: TRBV19; CDR3: CASSIKGDTEAFF
J: TRBJ2-7; size: NA; V: TRBV7-6; CDR3: CASSAGTSGSHEQYF
J: TRBJ1-1; size: NA; V: TRBV29-1; CDR3: CSVESLGQGNTEAFF
J: TRBJ1-5; size: once; V: TRBV2; CDR3: CASSEGYSNQLQHF
J: TRBJ1-2; size: NA; V: TRBV29-1; CDR3: CSVAGGGGYTF
J: TRBJ2-1; size: few; V: TRBV6-6; CDR3: CASSYSHEQFF
J: TRBJ2-1; size: NA; V: TRBV11-3; CDR3: CASSPSRGLAIDEQFF
J: TRBJ1-4; size: NA; V: TRBV14; CDR3: CASSQELRGKLFF
J: TRBJ1-1; size: NA; V: TRBV11-3; CDR3: CASSLTGGLNTEAFF
J: TRBJ2-1; size: NA; V: TRBV6-6; CDR3: CASCLRNNEQFF
J: TRBJ2-1; size: NA; V: TRBV30; CDR3: CALDRTYNEQFF
J: TRBJ1-4; size: once; V: TRBV28; CDR3: CASTKPLTNEKLFF
J: TRBJ2-5; size: NA; V: TRBV4-1; CDR3: CASSQEASGRQETQYF
J: TRBJ2-3; size: NA; V: TRBV7-2; CDR3: CASSLGLRGDTQYF
J: TRBJ2-5; size: NA; V: TRBV15; CDR3: CATSREGYREGETQYF
J: TRBJ2-1; size: few; V: TRBV6-6; CDR3: CASSFRGDEQFF
J: TRBJ1-5; size: NA; V: TRBV10-3; CDR3: CAISGTENQPQHF
J: TRBJ2-5; size: once; V: TRBV4-2; CDR3: CASSPNSQRTQETQYF
J: TRBJ2-6; size: once; V: TRBV5-4; CDR3: CASSSAGGFTSGANVLTF
J: TRBJ1-5; size: few; V: TRBV18; CDR3: CASSPDRVQPQHF
J: TRBJ2-1; size: NA; V: TRBV6-5; CDR3: CASSSLAGGGDEQFF
J: TRBJ2-2; size: NA; V: TRBV13; CDR3: CASSLELAGTTGELFF
J: TRBJ1-2; size: NA; V: TRBV4-2; CDR3: CASSQPQGVGGYTF
J: TRBJ2-1; size: NA; V: TRBV13; CDR3: CASSSHSGLAGETSYNEQFF
J: TRBJ2-7; size: NA; V: TRBV11-2; CDR3: CASRASGTRYEQYF
J: TRBJ1-1; size: NA; V: TRBV7-2; CDR3: CASSFQRLTGSTEAFF
J: TRBJ1-5; size: NA; V: TRBV19; CDR3: CASSTQYRDQPQHF
J: TRBJ2-7; size: many; V: TRBV4-1; CDR3: CASSQDNPRLPAYEQYF
J: TRBJ1-1; size: NA; V: TRBV7-9; CDR3: CASSLAARINTEAFF
J: TRBJ2-5; size: NA; V: TRBV12-1; CDR3: CASSPADGASESQETQYF
J: TRBJ1-4; size: few; V: TRBV28; CDR3: CASSWTGATNEKLFF
J: TRBJ2-3; size: many; V: TRBV5-1; CDR3: CASSLAGEDTQYF
J: TRBJ2-5; size: few; V: TRBV11-3; CDR3: CASSLYEDQETQYF
J: TRBJ2-7; size: NA; V: TRBV5-1; CDR3: CASSSSPGTSGRAGYEQYF
J: TRBJ2-7; size: NA; V: TRBV5-5; CDR3: CASSPGTSDHEQYF
J: TRBJ2-7; size: NA; V: TRBV5-1; CDR3: CASSFSSSGPSYEQYF
J: TRBJ2-7; size: few; V: TRBV4-3; CDR3: CASSQGPGRSYEQYF
J: TRBJ2-6; size: NA; V: TRBV7-9; CDR3: CASSFGTGPSGANVLTF
J: TRBJ2-7; size: NA; V: TRBV30; CDR3: CAWGQVEQYF
J: TRBJ2-1; size: NA; V: TRBV11-2; CDR3: CASSLPRRASYNEQFF
J: TRBJ2-7; size: NA; V: TRBV28; CDR3: CASSLGQGAYEQYF
J: TRBJ2-3; size: NA; V: TRBV9; CDR3: CASSVGTTFTDTQYF
J: TRBJ2-7; size: NA; V: TRBV27; CDR3: CASSQGGSGRINEQYF
J: TRBJ1-1; size: NA; V: TRBV6-5; CDR3: CASSYSTGGDTEAFF
J: TRBJ2-5; size: NA; V: TRBV30; CDR3: CAWNTGLGETQYF
J: TRBJ1-5; size: NA; V: TRBV30; CDR3: CACSQGLNQPQHF
J: TRBJ2-7; size: NA; V: TRBV7-2; CDR3: CASSLVGQGLGNSYEQYF
J: TRBJ2-2; size: NA; V: TRBV29-1; CDR3: CSVEVQTNTGELFF
J: TRBJ2-7; size: NA; V: TRBV10-2; CDR3: CASSAGRELNEQYF
J: TRBJ2-7; size: once; V: TRBV4-2; CDR3: CASSPGGSGYEQYF
J: TRBJ2-3; size: NA; V: TRBV6-1; CDR3: CASRQLAGDTDTQYF
J: TRBJ2-1; size: NA; V: TRBV30; CDR3: CAWSWGGSRNEQFF